The 22 T cell receptor beta chains listed next were all sequenced from one sample in a study of cytomegalovirus exposure and HLA in healthy donors. Data came from immunoSEQ multiplex PCR; TCRdb stores just in-frame clones and leaves some out. The sample lists around 150,000 clones, around four fifths occurring once. The source material was PBMCs. These receptors were obtained from a man aged 25-45 years in good health and CMV-seropositive.

J is TRBJ1-2 and V is TRBV7-2; 7 nucleotides line up with TRBD1. Losses at the gene ends were 3 bases for V and 4 bases for J; bases not matched to a gene: 8. The germline CDR1 and CDR2 sequences are SGHTA and FQGNSA. CDR3 length: 15 residues. CDR3 sequence reads: CASSLTTGVTYGYTF. The CDR3 DNA reads TGTGCCAGCAGCTTGACCACAGGGGTCACCTATGGCTACACCTTC.

The J gene is TRBJ1-2, the V gene TRBV6-4; D is undetermined. The CDR3 covers 14 residues. Trimming took off 0 bases at V and 7 bases at J, with 12 bases between the two ends. CDR1 and CDR2 (germline): MRHNA, SNTAGT. The CDR3 nucleotides read TGTGCCAGCAGTGACTCGTGGGGAGACGGTGGCTACACCTTC. This encodes CASSDSWGDGGYTF.

The rearrangement links TRBV7-2 to TRBJ1-2, with TRBD1 as a possible D gene (5 bases). Germline-derived CDR1 and CDR2 are SGHTA and FQGNSA. The CDR3 is 15 amino acids. V was shortened by 1 base and J by 7 bases, with 16 bases between the two germline ends. This CDR3 reads CASSLDGRESVGYTF. CDR3 DNA: TGTGCCAGCAGCTTAGATGGCAGGGAAAGCGTTGGCTACACCTTC.

The CDR3 nucleotides read TGTGCCAGCATTCTTACGGGAGAGGGCGGGGAGCTGTTTTTT. Translating it yields CASILTGEGGELFF. The chain combines TRBV6-5 with TRBJ2-2, with TRBD2 as a possible D gene (6 bases). The CDR3 spans 14 residues. V was pared by 7 bases and J by 7 bases, with 16 bases between. From germline, CDR1 is MNHEY and CDR2 SVGAGI.

This chain uses TRBV4-3 with TRBJ2-7, with D perhaps TRBD1 (5 bases). The CDR3 covers 17 residues. Germline V gene lookup returns CDR1 LGHNA and CDR2 YSLEER. V lost 3 bases, J lost 4 bases, and 22 bases lay in between. The CDR3 region is CASSQAGPFHQGYEQYF. The DNA of the CDR3 is TGCGCCAGCAGCCAGGCCGGGCCATTTCATCAGGGTTACGAGCAGTACTTC.

The V gene is TRBV6-5, the J gene TRBJ2-7; 8 bases align to TRBD2. V lost 0 bases and J lost 5; bases outside the gene matches: 9. The CDR3 runs to 16 residues. Germline values: CDR1 MNHEY, CDR2 SVGAGI. The CDR3 protein is CASSYSIAQRGNEQYF. As DNA, the CDR3 is TGTGCCAGCAGTTACTCGATTGCCCAGCGGGGGAACGAGCAGTACTTC.

V usage is TRBV6-5 and J usage is TRBJ2-3, with 12 bases identical to TRBD2. In germline, CDR1 is MNHEY, CDR2 SVGAGI. This CDR3 contains 15 residues. J lost 2 bases, V lost 6 bases, and 3 bases had no gene match. CDR3 protein: CASSWTSGVTDTQYF. As DNA, the CDR3 is TGTGCCAGCAGCTGGACTAGCGGGGTCACAGATACGCAGTATTTT.

The chain combines TRBV30 with TRBJ2-5; 7 nucleotides align to TRBD2. Losses at the gene ends were 0 bases for V and 4 bases for J; bases not matched to a gene: 5. The CDR3 spans 14 residues. Germline CDR1 reads GTSNPN; CDR2 reads SVGIG (reference sequence). CDR3 sequence: CAWSVGGRVETQYF. The DNA of the CDR3 is TGTGCCTGGAGTGTAGGAGGGAGGGTAGAGACCCAGTACTTC.

This chain uses TRBV5-1 with TRBJ2-3; 8 bases agree with TRBD1. Trimming cost V 0 bases and J 5 bases; bases outside gene matches: 8. The CDR3 runs to 16 residues. Germline V lookup: CDR1 SGHRS, CDR2 YFSETQ. Here the CDR3 DNA reads TGCGCCAGCAGCTTGGCACAGGGGGAAGATTTAGATACGCAGTATTTT. It codes for CASSLAQGEDLDTQYF.

Here the CDR3 DNA reads TGTGCAAGTCGCCCAGCGGGCAGGGGGAGAAACACCGGGGAGCTGTTTTTT. As protein: CASRPAGRGRNTGELFF. This sequence joins TRBV12-2 and TRBJ2-2; the D call TRBD1 from the table was never checked on the DNA. TRBV12-2 represents a pseudogene. CDR3 size: 17 residues.

The chain joins TRBV6-6 to TRBJ1-1; 7 bases are a match to TRBD1. Germline assignment: CDR1 MNHNY and CDR2 SVGAGI (reference sequence). The CDR3 spans 12 residues. V was pared by 7 bases and J by 6 bases, with 5 bases of the junction left unmatched. CDR3 sequence reads: CASNRQGAEAFF. The CDR3 DNA is TGTGCCAGCAACCGACAGGGAGCTGAAGCTTTCTTT.

The CDR3 is CASSKEGEGERGGAYNEQFF. As DNA, the CDR3 is TGTGCCAGCAGCAAAGAAGGAGAAGGGGAGCGGGGGGGCGCCTACAATGAGCAGTTCTTC. This chain uses TRBV21-1 with TRBJ2-1; the DNA was not used to check the table's D call, TRBD2. TRBV21-1 is designated a pseudogene. The CDR3 has 20 residues.

The chain couples TRBV4-3 to TRBJ1-2, with D unresolved. CDR3 length: 16 amino acids. Trimming removed 1 base from V and 2 bases from J, with 14 bases in between. Germline loops: CDR1 LGHNA, CDR2 YSLEER. The CDR3 DNA sequence: TGCGCCAGCAGCCAAGCCGGATGGGCAGGCAACTATGGCTACACCTTC. This encodes CASSQAGWAGNYGYTF.

The chain recombines TRBV18 with TRBJ1-1; 8 nucleotides match TRBD1. From germline, CDR1 is KGHSH and CDR2 LQKENI. The CDR3 totals 15 residues. J gave up 1 base and V 3 bases, and 4 bases lay outside the gene matches. Here the CDR3 reads CASSPLTGANTEAFF. CDR3 DNA: TGTGCCAGCTCACCCTTGACAGGGGCGAACACTGAAGCTTTCTTT.

The chain is built from TRBV27 and TRBJ2-3; D is ambiguous. Trimming pared 4 bases from V and 2 bases from J, leaving 4 bases between. Germline lookup yields CDR1 MNHEY and CDR2 SMNVEV (reference sequence). The CDR3 covers 12 residues. The CDR3: CASSSYTDTQYF. CDR3 bases: TGTGCCAGCAGTTCCTACACAGATACGCAGTATTTT.

CDR3 protein: CSVDMLSSTDTQYF. The CDR3 DNA reads TGCAGCGTAGACATGCTGTCTAGCACAGATACGCAGTATTTT. V usage is TRBV29-1 and J usage is TRBJ2-3; D call uncertain. Trimming shortened V by 6 bases and J by 0 bases, and 13 bases separated the two germline ends. The germline V gene has CDR1 SQVTM and CDR2 ANQGSEA. CDR3 length: 14 residues.

As to this clone: Other DNA sequences in this sample translate to the same CDR3. CDR3 DNA: TGTGCCAGCACCCCCCCAGGAAACACTGAAGCTTTCTTT. Translating it yields CASTPPGNTEAFF. V is TRBV6-5 and J is TRBJ1-1; unclear D gene. The CDR3 is made up of 13 amino acids. V was clipped by 7 bases and J by 2 bases, with 11 bases between them. Germline assignment: CDR1 MNHEY and CDR2 SVGAGI.

A few counts support this clone. The sample contains more than one DNA sequence encoding this CDR3. The chain employs TRBV19 and TRBJ2-1; 8 bases agree with TRBD2. The CDR3 extends over 15 amino acids. Germline V CDR1 and CDR2: LNHDA, SQIVND (reference sequence). Trimming at V came to 6 bases and at J to 3 bases, leaving 7 bases not matched to a gene. CDR3 coding DNA: TGTGCCAGTAGCCTTACTAGCGGCGACTACAATGAGCAGTTCTTC. Protein product: CASSLTSGDYNEQFF. Supplemented by reference TRBV19 and TRBJ2-1, the full variable domain reads DGGITQSPKYLFRKEGQNVTLSCEQNLNHDAMYWYRQDPGQGLRLIYYSQIVNDFQKGDIAEGYSVSREKKESFPLTVTSAQKNPTAFYLCASSLTSGDYNEQFFGPGTRLTVL.

This clone was picked up a small number of times. This sequence joins TRBV7-8 and TRBJ1-1, with 7 positions matching TRBD1. The J segment lost 3 bases and the V segment lost 9 bases, leaving 13 bases of the junction unmatched. The CDR3 length is 15 residues. From germline, CDR1 is SGHVS and CDR2 FQNEAQ. In DNA, the CDR3 is TGTGCCAGTGAACTCCTAGGGGGCGCGTACACTGAAGCTTTCTTT. This gives the protein CASELLGGAYTEAFF.

The chain combines TRBV9 with TRBJ2-5; perhaps TRBD1 as D (6 bases). V dropped 0 bases and J dropped 4 bases, with 16 bases sitting between them. The CDR3 is 16 amino acids. Germline CDR1 is SGDLS and CDR2 is YYNGEE. The CDR3 DNA reads as TGTGCCAGCAGCGTAGGAGGCAGCCAAGGGGGAGAGACCCAGTACTTC. Its protein product is CASSVGGSQGGETQYF.

The chain combines TRBV6-5 with TRBJ2-7, with 10 bases that match TRBD1. J was trimmed by 4 bases and V by 4 bases; bases with no gene match: 7. The CDR3 extends over 15 amino acids. The germline gives CDR1 MNHEY, CDR2 SVGAGI. CDR3 in amino acids: CASSSLDRGRYEQYF. The CDR3 DNA reads as TGTGCCAGCAGTTCCCTGGACAGGGGGAGGTACGAGCAGTACTTC.

The chain uses TRBV7-3 and TRBJ2-1; 8 bases match TRBD1. The CDR3 runs to 16 residues. Trimming removed 0 bases from V and 2 bases from J; junction bases left unmatched: 3. The germline V gene has CDR1 SGHTA and CDR2 FQGTGA. CDR3 bases: TGTGCCAGCAGCTTAACGACAGGGGAGACCTACAATGAGCAGTTCTTC. Protein sequence: CASSLTTGETYNEQFF.